Each of the 11 T cell receptor beta chains below was sequenced from the same sample in a study of blood T cell repertoires in COVID-19. TCRdb's table, derived via immunoSEQ multiplex PCR, lists solely in-frame clones and lacks some. This table has approximately 170,000 clones, around 85% appearing once. Sequenced sample: peripheral blood. These receptors all stem from a man in his sixties with active or convalescent COVID-19.

The chain uses TRBV5-1 and TRBJ1-2, with D perhaps TRBD1 (6 bases). Germline V gene lookup returns CDR1 SGHRS and CDR2 YFSETQ. The germline V and J ends were trimmed by 0 bases and 3 bases, with 15 bases remaining between them. The CDR3 spans 16 residues. The CDR3 is CASSLAGGAPDYGYTF. CDR3 sequence (DNA): TGCGCCAGCAGCTTGGCGGGGGGCGCCCCCGACTATGGCTACACCTTC.

The V call is TRBV7-9, the J call TRBJ1-3; no clear D. V was cut by 5 bases and J by 0 bases, with 5 bases left in between. Germline assignment: CDR1 SEHNR and CDR2 FQNEAQ (reference sequence). The CDR3 covers 13 residues. The chain's CDR3 is CASSPSSGNTIYF. In DNA form, the CDR3 reads TGTGCCAGCAGCCCCAGCTCTGGAAACACCATATATTTT.

The chain employs TRBV4-2 and TRBJ2-6, with D maybe TRBD2 (5 bases). Germline V gene sequence: CDR1 LGHNA, CDR2 YNFKEQ. The length of the CDR3 is 17 residues. Deletions cut 0 bases from V and 2 bases from J, with 11 bases between. The CDR3 protein is CASSQESGVAGANVLTF. CDR3 nucleotide sequence: TGTGCCAGCAGCCAAGAATCCGGGGTCGCTGGGGCCAACGTCCTGACTTTC.

V is TRBV4-1 and J is TRBJ1-4; D is possibly TRBD1 (5 bases). V dropped 3 bases and J dropped 4 bases, with 9 bases sitting between them. The CDR3 covers 14 residues. Germline-derived CDR1 and CDR2 are MGHRA and YSYEKL. The CDR3 sequence is CASSQRQINEKLFF. Here the CDR3 DNA reads TGCGCCAGCAGCCAGCGACAGATTAATGAAAAACTGTTTTTT.

The rearrangement joins TRBV29-1 to TRBJ1-5, with 7 nucleotides matching TRBD1. With V trimmed by 8 bases and J by 4 bases, 5 bases remained unmatched. Germline CDR1 reads SQVTM; CDR2 reads ANQGSEA. This CDR3 has 12 residues. CDR3 in amino acids: CSTRTGNQPQHF. The DNA of the CDR3 is TGCAGCACCCGGACAGGTAATCAGCCCCAGCATTTT.

The V call is TRBV7-9, the J call TRBJ2-1; 8 bases are a match to TRBD1. V gave up 4 bases and J gave up 8 bases; unmatched junction bases: 13. This CDR3 spans 16 amino acids. Per the germline V gene, CDR1 is SEHNR and CDR2 is FQNEAQ (reference sequence). The DNA of the CDR3 is TGTGCCAGCAGCTCCAGACAGGGGAAGGTTTTATATGAGCAGTTCTTC. Amino acids: CASSSRQGKVLYEQFF. The whole variable domain, filled in from reference TRBV7-9 and TRBJ2-1, reads DTGVSQNPRHKITKRGQNVTFRCDPISEHNRLYWYRQTLGQGPEFLTYFQNEAQLEKSRLLSDRFSAERPKGSFSTLEIQRTEQGDSAMYLCASSSRQGKVLYEQFFGPGTRLTVL.

The chain employs TRBV11-2 and TRBJ2-5; tentatively, D is TRBD1 (6 bases). The CDR3 length is 15 residues. The germline gives CDR1 SGHAT, CDR2 FQNNGV. Trimming stripped 5 bases from V and 3 bases from J, with 16 bases between. CDR3 protein: CASSAHLQGKETQYF. Written as DNA, the CDR3 is TGTGCCAGCAGCGCCCATCTACAGGGAAAAGAGACCCAGTACTTC.

The chain joins TRBV4-2 to TRBJ1-4; D gene ambiguous. Deletions cut 0 bases from V and 4 bases from J, with 12 bases between. Germline CDR1 and CDR2: LGHNA and YNFKEQ. The CDR3 sequence is 16 residues long. CDR3 nucleotides: TGTGCCAGCAGCCAAGAGGGTCACCTAGATAATGAAAAACTGTTTTTT. It specifies CASSQEGHLDNEKLFF.

V and J are TRBV9 and TRBJ1-4; D perhaps matches TRBD1 (6 bases). The CDR3 has 14 residues. Deletions cut 2 bases from V and 7 bases from J, with 12 bases between. CDR1 is SGDLS, CDR2 YYNGEE, per germline. The CDR3 nucleotides are TGTGCCAGCAGCGTGAACAGGGTGGGTGAAAAACTGTTTTTT. This gives the protein CASSVNRVGEKLFF.

The chain uses TRBV18 and TRBJ2-3; D is perhaps TRBD1 (6 bases). CDR1 KGHSH and CDR2 LQKENI come from the germline V gene. This CDR3 contains 13 residues. Trimming removed 5 bases from V and 3 bases from J, with 9 bases in between. CDR3 coding DNA: TGTGCCAGCTCATCTACAGGGACAGATACGCAGTATTTT. As protein: CASSSTGTDTQYF.

This sequence joins TRBV11-2 and TRBJ2-7, with D perhaps matching TRBD2 (6 bases). Trimming shortened V by 7 bases and J by 2 bases, and 15 bases separated the two germline ends. Germline CDR1 and CDR2: SGHAT and FQNNGV. The CDR3 is 14 amino acids. The DNA of the CDR3 is TGTGCCAGCAAAAACCAGGGAGGTCCCTACGAGCAGTACTTC. Amino acids: CASKNQGGPYEQYF.